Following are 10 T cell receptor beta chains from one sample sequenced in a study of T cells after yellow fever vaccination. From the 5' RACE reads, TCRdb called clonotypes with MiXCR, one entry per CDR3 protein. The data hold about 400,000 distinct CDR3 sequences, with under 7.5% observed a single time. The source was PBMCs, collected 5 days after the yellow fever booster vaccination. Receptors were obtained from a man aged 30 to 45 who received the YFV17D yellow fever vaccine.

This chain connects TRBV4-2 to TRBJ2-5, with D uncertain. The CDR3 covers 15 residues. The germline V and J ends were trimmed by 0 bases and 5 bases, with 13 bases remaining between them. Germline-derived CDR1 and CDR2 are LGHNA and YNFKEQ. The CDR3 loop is CASSQEASRGETQYF. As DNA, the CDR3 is TGTGCCAGCAGCCAAGAGGCGTCCCGTGGTGAGACCCAGTACTTC.

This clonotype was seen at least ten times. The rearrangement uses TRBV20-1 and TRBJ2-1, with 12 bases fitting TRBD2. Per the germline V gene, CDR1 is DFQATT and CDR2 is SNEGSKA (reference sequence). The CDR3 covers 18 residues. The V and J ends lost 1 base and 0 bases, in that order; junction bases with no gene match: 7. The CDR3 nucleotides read TGCAGTGCTAGAGGGACGACTAGCGGGAGTAGCTCCTACAATGAGCAGTTCTTC. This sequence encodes CSARGTTSGSSSYNEQFF.

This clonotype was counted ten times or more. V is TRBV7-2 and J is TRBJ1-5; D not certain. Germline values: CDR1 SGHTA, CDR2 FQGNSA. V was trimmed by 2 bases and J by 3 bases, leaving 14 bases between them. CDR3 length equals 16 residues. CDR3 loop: CASSLISGVPNQPQHF. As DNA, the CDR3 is TGTGCCAGCAGCTTAATTTCGGGTGTACCCAATCAGCCCCAGCATTTT.

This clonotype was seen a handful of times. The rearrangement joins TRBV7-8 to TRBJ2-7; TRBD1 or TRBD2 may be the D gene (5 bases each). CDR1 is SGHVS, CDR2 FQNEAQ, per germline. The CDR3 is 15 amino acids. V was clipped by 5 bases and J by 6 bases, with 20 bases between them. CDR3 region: CASSPTGTSFSEQYF. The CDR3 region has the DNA TGTGCCAGCAGCCCCACCGGGACCTCTTTCAGCGAGCAGTACTTC.

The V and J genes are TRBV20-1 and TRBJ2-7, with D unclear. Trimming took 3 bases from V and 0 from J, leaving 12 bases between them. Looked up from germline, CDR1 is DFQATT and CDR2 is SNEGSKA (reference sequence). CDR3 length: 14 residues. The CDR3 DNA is TGCAGTGCTAGTTCCCCCCGTGACTCCTACGAGCAGTACTTC. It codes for CSASSPRDSYEQYF.

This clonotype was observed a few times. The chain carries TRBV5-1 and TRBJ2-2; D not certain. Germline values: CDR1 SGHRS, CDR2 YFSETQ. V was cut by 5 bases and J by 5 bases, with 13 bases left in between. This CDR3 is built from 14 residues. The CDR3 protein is CASSSRARTGELFF. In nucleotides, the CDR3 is TGCGCCAGCAGTTCACGAGCTAGAACCGGGGAGCTGTTTTTT.

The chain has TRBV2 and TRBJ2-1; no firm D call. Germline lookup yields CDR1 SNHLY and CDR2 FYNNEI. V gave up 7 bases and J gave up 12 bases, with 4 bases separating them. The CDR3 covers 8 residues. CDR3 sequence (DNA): TGTGCCAGCAACCTGCAGTTCTTC. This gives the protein CASNLQFF.

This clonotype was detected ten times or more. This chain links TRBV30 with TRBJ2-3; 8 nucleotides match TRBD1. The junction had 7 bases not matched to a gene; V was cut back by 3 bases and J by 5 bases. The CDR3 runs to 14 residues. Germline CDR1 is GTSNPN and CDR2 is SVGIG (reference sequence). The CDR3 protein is CAWSDQGAGDTQYF. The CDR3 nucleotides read TGTGCCTGGAGCGATCAGGGGGCCGGAGATACGCAGTATTTT. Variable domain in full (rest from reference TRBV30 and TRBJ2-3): SQTIHQWPATLVQPVGSPLSLECTVEGTSNPNLYWYRQAAGRGLQLLFYSVGIGQISSEVPQNLSASRPQDRQFILSSKKLLLSDSGFYLCAWSDQGAGDTQYFGPGTRLTVL.

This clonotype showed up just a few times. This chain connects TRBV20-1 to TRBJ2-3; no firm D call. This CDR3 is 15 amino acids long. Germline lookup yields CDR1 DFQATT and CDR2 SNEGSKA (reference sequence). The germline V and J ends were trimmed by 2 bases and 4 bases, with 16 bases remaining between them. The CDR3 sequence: CSARQIEVPPDTQYF. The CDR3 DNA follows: TGCAGTGCTAGACAAATAGAGGTACCACCAGATACGCAGTATTTT.

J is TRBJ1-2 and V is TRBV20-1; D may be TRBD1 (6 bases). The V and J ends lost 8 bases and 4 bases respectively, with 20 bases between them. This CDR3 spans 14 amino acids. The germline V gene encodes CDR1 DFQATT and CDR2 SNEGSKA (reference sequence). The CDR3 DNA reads TGCAGTCCCTCCCCAGGGGCGCATAGCTATGGCTACACCTTC. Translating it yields CSPSPGAHSYGYTF.